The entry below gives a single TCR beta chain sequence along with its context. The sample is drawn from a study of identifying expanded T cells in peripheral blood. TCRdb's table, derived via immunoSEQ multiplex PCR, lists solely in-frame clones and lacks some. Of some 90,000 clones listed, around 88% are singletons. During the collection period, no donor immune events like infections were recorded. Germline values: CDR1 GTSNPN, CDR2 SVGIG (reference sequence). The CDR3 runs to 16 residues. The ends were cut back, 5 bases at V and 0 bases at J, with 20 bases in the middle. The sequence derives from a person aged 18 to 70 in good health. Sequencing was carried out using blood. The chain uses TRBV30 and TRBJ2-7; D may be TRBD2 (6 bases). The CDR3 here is CAWSRDSGLSSYEQYF. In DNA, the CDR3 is TGTGCCTGGTCCCGAGATTCGGGACTGAGCTCCTACGAGCAGTACTTC.